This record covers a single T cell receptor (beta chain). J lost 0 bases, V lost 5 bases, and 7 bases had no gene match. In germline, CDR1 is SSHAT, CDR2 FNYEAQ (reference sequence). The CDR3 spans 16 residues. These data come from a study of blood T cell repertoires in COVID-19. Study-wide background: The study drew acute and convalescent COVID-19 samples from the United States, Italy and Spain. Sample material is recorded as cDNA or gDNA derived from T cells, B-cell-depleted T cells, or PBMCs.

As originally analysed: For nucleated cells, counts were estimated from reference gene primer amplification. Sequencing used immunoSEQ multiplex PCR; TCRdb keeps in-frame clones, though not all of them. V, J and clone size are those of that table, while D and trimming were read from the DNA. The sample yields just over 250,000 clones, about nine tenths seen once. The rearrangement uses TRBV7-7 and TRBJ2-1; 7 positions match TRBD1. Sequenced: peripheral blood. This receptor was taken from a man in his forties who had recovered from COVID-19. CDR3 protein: CASSQGYRGSYNEQFF. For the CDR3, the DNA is TGTGCCAGCAGCCAAGGTTACAGGGGCTCCTACAATGAGCAGTTCTTC.